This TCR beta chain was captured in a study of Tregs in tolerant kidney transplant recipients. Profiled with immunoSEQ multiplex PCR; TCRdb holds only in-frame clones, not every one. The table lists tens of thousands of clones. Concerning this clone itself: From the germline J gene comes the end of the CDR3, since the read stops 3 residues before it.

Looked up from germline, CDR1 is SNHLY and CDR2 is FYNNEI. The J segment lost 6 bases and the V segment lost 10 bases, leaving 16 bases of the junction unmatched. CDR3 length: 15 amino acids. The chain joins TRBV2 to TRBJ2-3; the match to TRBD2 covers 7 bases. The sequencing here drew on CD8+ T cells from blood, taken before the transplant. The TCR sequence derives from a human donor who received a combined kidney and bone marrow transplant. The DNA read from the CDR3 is TGTGCCACTGCTACTAGCGCCCCGGAATGGGATACG. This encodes CATATSAPEWDT. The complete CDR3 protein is CATATSAPEWDTQYF. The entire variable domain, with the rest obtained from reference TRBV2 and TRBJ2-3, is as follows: EPEVTQTPSHQVTQMGQEVILRCVPISNHLYFYWYRQILGQKVEFLVSFYNNEISEKSEIFDDQFSVERPDGSNFTLKIRSTKLEDSAMYFCATATSAPEWDTQYFGPGTRLTVL.